The sequence of this TCR beta chain was determined in a study of T cells in Graves' hyperthyroidism and ophthalmopathy. Study-level results: Stable hyperthyroidism and ophthalmopathy were separated using 13 V-J signatures. With a median lead of around 5.9 months before onset, the model predicted ophthalmopathy.

Amplification targeted TCR beta CDR3 regions from RNA transcripts. Primed by the HTBI set, a first-round RT-PCR was run on the TCR CDR3. One entry per CDR3 protein, called by TCRdb with MiXCR from the multiplex PCR reads. Of some 650,000 distinct CDR3 sequences in the sample, about a sixth were seen once. At least ten counts were recorded for this clonotype. Its specificity is not known. PBMCs came from more than 8.5 ml fresh peripheral blood. The TCR comes from a woman between 40 and 55 years old with Graves' ophthalmopathy. The specimen sequenced was blood.

The CDR3 spells CASSPGTPMDPQYF. In nucleotides, the CDR3 is TGCGCCAGCAGCCCCGGGACGCCGATGGATCCCCAGTACTTC. The chain is built from TRBV5-1 and TRBJ2-5; D possibly uses TRBD1 or TRBD2 (5 bases each). The V gene's germline CDR1 is SGHRS and CDR2 YFSETQ. The CDR3 length is 14 residues. V was clipped by 4 bases and J by 9 bases, with 19 bases between them. The full variable domain, rest sourced from reference TRBV5-1 and TRBJ2-5, is KAGVTQTPRYLIKTRGQQVTLSCSPISGHRSVSWYQQTPGQGLQFLFEYFSETQRNKGNFPGRFSGRQFSNSRSEMNVSTLELGDSALYLCASSPGTPMDPQYFGPGTRLLVL.